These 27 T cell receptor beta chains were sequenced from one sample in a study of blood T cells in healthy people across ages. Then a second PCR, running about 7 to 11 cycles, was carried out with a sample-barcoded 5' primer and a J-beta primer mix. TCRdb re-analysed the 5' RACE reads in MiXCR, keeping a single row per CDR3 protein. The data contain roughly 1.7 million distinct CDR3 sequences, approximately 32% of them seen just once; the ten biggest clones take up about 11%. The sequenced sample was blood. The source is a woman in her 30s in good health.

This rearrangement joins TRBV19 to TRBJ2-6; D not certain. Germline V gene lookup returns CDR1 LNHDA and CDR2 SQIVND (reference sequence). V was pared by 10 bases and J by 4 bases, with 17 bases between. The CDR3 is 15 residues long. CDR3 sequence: CATKSGAAGANVLTF. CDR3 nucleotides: TGTGCCACCAAATCTGGAGCCGCCGGGGCCAACGTCCTGACTTTC.

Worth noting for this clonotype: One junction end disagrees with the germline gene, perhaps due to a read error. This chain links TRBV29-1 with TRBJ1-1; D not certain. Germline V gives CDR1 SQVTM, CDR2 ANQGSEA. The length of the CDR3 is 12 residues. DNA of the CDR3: TGCAGCGTTGGCCTCTTGAACACTGAAGCTTACTTT. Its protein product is CSVGLLNTEAYF.

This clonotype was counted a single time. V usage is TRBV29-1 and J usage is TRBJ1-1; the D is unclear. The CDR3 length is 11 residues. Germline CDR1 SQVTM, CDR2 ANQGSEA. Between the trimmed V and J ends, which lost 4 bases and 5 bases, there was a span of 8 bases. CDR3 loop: CSVVRPTEAFF. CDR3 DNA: TGCAGCGTTGTCCGACCGACTGAAGCTTTCTTT.

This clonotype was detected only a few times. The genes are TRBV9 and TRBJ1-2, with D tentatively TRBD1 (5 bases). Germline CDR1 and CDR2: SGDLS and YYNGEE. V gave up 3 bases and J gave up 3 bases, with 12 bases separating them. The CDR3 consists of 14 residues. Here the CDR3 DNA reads TGTGCCAGCAGCGCCACAGGAACATACTATGGCTACACCTTC. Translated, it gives CASSATGTYYGYTF.

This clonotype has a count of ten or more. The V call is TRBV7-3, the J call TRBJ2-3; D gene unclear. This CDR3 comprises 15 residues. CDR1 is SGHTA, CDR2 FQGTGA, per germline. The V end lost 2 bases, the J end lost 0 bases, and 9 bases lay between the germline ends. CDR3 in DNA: TGTGCCAGCAGCTTATCGTCAGCTAGCACAGATACGCAGTATTTT. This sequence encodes CASSLSSASTDTQYF.

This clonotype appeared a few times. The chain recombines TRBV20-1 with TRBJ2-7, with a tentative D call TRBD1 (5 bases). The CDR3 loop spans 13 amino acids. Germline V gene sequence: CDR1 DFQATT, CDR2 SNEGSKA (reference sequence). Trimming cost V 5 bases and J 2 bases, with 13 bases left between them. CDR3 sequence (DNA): TGCAGTGCTTCAAGGGGCCTTGCCTACGAGCAGTACTTC. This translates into CSASRGLAYEQYF.

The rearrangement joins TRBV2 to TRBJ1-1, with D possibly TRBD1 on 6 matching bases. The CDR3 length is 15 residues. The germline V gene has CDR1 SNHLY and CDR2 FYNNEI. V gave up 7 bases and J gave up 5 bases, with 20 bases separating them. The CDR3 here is CASTQGGGIVTEAFF. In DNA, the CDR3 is TGTGCCAGCACTCAAGGGGGGGGGATTGTAACTGAAGCTTTCTTT.

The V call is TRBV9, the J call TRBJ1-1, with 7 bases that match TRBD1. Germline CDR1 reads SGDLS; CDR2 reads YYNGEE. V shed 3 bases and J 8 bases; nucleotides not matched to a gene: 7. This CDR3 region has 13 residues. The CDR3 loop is CASSEGSRGEAFF. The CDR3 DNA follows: TGTGCCAGCAGCGAGGGTAGCAGGGGGGAAGCTTTCTTT.

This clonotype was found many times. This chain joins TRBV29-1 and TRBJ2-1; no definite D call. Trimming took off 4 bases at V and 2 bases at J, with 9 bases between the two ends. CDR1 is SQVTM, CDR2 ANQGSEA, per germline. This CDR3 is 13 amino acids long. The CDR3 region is CSVVFNTYNEQFF. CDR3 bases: TGCAGCGTTGTATTTAACACCTACAATGAGCAGTTCTTC.

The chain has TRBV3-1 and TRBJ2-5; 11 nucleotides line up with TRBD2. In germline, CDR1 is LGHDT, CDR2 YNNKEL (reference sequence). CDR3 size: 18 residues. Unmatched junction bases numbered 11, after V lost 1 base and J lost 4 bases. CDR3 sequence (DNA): TGTGCCAGCAGCCAAGCGGGGACTAGCGGTAAACGTCGAGAGACCCAGTACTTC. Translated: CASSQAGTSGKRRETQYF.

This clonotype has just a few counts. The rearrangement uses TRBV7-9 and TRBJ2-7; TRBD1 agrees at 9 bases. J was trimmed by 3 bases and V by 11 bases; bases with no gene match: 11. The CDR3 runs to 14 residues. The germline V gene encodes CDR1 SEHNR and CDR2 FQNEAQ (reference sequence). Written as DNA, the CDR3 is TGTGCCTGTAGCCCGGGACAGGGCTACTACGAGCAGTACTTC. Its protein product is CACSPGQGYYEQYF.

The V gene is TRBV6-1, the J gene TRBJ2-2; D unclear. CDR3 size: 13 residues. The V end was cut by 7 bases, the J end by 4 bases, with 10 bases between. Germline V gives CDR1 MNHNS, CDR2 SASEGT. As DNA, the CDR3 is TGTGCCAGCATTTTCGGGCCCACCGGGGAGCTGTTTTTT. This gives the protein CASIFGPTGELFF.

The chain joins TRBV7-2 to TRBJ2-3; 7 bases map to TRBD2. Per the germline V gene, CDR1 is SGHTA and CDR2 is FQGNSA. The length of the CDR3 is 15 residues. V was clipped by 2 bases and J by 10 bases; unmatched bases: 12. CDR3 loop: CASSLHHGRLVAQYF. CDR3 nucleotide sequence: TGTGCCAGCAGCTTACATCACGGGAGGCTGGTTGCGCAGTATTTT.

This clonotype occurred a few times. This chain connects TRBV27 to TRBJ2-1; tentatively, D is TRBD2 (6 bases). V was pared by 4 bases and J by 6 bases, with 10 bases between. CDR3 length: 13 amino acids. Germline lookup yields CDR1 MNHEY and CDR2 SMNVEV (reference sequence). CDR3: CASSWGGFNEQFF. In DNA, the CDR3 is TGTGCCAGCAGTTGGGGAGGATTCAATGAGCAGTTCTTC.

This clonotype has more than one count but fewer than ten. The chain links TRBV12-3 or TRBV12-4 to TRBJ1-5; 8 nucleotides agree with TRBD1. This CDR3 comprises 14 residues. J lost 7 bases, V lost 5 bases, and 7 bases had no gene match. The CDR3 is CASSMTGVGQPQHF. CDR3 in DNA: TGTGCCAGCAGTATGACAGGGGTCGGGCAGCCCCAGCATTTT.

This chain's CDR3 is CASSQAAAISPLHF. DNA of the CDR3: TGTGCCAGCAGCCAAGCGGCGGCAATCTCGCCCCTCCACTTT. The chain uses TRBV3-1 and TRBJ1-6; D is unclear. The CDR3 is 14 residues long. CDR1 is LGHDT, CDR2 YNNKEL, per germline (reference sequence). V dropped 1 base and J dropped 13 bases, with 14 bases sitting between them. Full variable domain (rest looked up from reference TRBV3-1 and TRBJ1-6): DTAVSQTPKYLVTQMGNDKSIKCEQNLGHDTMYWYKQDSKKFLKIMFSYNNKELIINETVPNRFSPKSPDKAHLNLHINSLELGDSAVYFCASSQAAAISPLHFGNGTRLTVT.

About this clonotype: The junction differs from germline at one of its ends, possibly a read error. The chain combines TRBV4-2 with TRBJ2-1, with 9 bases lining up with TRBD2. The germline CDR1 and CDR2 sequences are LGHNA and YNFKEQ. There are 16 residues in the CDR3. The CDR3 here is CASSQDLAGAYNERFF. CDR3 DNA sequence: TGTGCCAGCAGCCAAGATTTAGCGGGGGCGTACAATGAGCGGTTCTTC.

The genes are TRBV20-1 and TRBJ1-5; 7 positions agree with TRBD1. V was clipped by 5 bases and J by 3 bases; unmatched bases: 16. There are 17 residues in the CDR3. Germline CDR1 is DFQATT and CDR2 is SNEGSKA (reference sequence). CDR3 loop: CSAGPGQLIYNNQPQHF. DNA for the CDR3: TGCAGTGCTGGACCGGGACAGCTCATTTATAACAATCAGCCCCAGCATTTT.

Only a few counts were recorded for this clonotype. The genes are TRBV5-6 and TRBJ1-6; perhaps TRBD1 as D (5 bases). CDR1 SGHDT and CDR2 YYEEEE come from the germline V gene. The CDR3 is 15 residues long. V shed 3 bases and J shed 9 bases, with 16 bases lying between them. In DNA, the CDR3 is TGTGCCAGCAGCTCCCAGGGTACCAAGATTTCACCCCTCCACTTT. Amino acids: CASSSQGTKISPLHF.

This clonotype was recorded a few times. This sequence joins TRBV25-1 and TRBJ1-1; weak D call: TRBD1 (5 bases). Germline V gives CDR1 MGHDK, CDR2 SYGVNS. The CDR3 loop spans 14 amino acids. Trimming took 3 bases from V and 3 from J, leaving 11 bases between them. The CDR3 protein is CASSEWGEDTEAFF. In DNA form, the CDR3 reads TGTGCCAGCAGTGAGTGGGGCGAGGACACTGAAGCTTTCTTT.

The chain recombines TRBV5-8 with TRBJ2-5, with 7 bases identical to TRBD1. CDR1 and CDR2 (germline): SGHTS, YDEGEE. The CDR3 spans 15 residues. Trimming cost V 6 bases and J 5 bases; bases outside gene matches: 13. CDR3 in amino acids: CASTATGVGLETQYF. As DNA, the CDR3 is TGTGCCAGCACCGCCACAGGGGTCGGGCTCGAGACCCAGTACTTC.

CDR3 loop: CSAVSRASLVSTDTQYF. The CDR3 bases are TGCAGTGCCGTCTCGAGAGCATCTCTAGTATCCACAGATACGCAGTATTTT. This sequence joins TRBV20-1 and TRBJ2-3; D is uncertain. Looked up from germline, CDR1 is DFQATT and CDR2 is SNEGSKA (reference sequence). V was pared by 6 bases and J by 2 bases, with 24 bases between. The CDR3 consists of 17 residues.

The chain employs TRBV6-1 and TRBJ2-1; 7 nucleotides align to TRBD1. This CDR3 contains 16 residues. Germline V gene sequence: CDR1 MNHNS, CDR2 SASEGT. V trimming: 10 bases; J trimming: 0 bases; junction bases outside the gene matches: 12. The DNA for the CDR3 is TGTGCCACCCAACTGTTACAGGGGAGCTCCTACAATGAGCAGTTCTTC. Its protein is CATQLLQGSSYNEQFF.

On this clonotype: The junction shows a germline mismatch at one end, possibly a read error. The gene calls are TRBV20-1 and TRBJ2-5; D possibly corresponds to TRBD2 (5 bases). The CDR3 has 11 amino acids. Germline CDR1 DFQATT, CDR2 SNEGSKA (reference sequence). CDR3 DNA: TGCAGACTAGTGTCCCAAGGGACCCAGTACTTC. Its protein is CRLVSQGTQYF.

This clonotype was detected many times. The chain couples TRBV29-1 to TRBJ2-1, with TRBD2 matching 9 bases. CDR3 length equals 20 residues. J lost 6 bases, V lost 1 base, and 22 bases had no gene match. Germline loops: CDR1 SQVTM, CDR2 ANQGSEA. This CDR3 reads CSVEVPSTTGGRAVGNEQFF. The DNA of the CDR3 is TGCAGCGTTGAAGTTCCTTCTACCACTGGCGGGAGGGCCGTTGGCAATGAGCAGTTCTTC.

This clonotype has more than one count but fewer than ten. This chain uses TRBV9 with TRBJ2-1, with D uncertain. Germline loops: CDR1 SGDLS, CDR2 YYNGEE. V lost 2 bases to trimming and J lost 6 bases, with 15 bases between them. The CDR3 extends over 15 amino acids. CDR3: CASSVGMSIGNEQFF. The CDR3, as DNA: TGTGCCAGCAGCGTTGGCATGAGCATAGGCAATGAGCAGTTCTTC. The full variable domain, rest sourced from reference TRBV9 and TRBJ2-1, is DSGVTQTPKHLITATGQRVTLRCSPRSGDLSVYWYQQSLDQGLQFLIQYYNGEERAKGNILERFSAQQFPDLHSELNLSSLELGDSALYFCASSVGMSIGNEQFFGPGTRLTVL.

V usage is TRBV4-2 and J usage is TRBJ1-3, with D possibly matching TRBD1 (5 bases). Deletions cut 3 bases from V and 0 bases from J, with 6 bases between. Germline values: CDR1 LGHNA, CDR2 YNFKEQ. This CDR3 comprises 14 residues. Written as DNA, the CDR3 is TGTGCCAGCAGCCAGCAGGGCTCTGGAAACACCATATATTTT. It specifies CASSQQGSGNTIYF.